A single sample gave rise to the 9 T cell receptor beta chains below, sequenced in a study of beta chain features in type 1 diabetes. Study-level findings and limits: Type 1 diabetes patients had TCRB CDR3s that were shorter (moderately but significantly so) in all four CD4+ subsets.

Reverse transcribing all isolated RNA meant expressed TCRB transcripts were sequenced. Sequencing used immunoSEQ multiplex PCR; TCRdb keeps in-frame clones, though not all of them. The sample contains roughly 400,000 clones, around a tenth of which appear only once. Antigens of these TCRs are unknown. Input material: central memory CD4+ T cells from blood. These receptors came from a man between 25 and 39 years old with type 1 diabetes.

The V gene is TRBV28, the J gene TRBJ1-1; perhaps TRBD1 as D (5 bases). Trimming removed 5 bases from V and 4 bases from J, with 14 bases in between. Looked up from germline, CDR1 is MDHEN and CDR2 is SYDVKM. CDR3 size: 14 residues. The CDR3 is CASSPPRDVTEAFF. CDR3 sequence (DNA): TGTGCCAGCAGTCCGCCCAGGGATGTCACTGAAGCTTTCTTT.

This clone was seen many times. V is TRBV5-1 and J is TRBJ1-4; 10 bases match TRBD1. Germline values: CDR1 SGHRS, CDR2 YFSETQ. This CDR3 comprises 14 residues. V shed 4 bases and J 7 bases; nucleotides not matched to a gene: 4. The chain's CDR3 is CASSIGTGAEKLFF. The CDR3 region has the DNA TGCGCCAGCAGCATCGGGACAGGGGCTGAAAAACTGTTTTTT.

The chain joins TRBV4-3 to TRBJ1-3; D is possibly TRBD1 (6 bases). Germline assignment: CDR1 LGHNA and CDR2 YSLEER. The CDR3 loop spans 17 amino acids. The ends were cut back, 0 bases at V and 4 bases at J, with 16 bases in the middle. The CDR3 bases are TGCGCCAGCAGCCAAGATGTCGCCCGGGGGACAGGAAACACCATATATTTT. Its translation: CASSQDVARGTGNTIYF.

A few counts support this clone. This chain links TRBV4-3 with TRBJ2-5; TRBD1 or TRBD2 may be the D gene (6 bases each). CDR3 size: 15 residues. CDR1 is LGHNA, CDR2 YSLEER, per germline. Trimming left V 0 bases short and J 5 bases short, with 13 bases between. The CDR3 bases are TGCGCCAGCAGCCAAGATCTGGGGGGCGGGGAGACCCAGTACTTC. Amino acid sequence: CASSQDLGGGETQYF.

The rearrangement joins TRBV6-5 to TRBJ1-1; no reliable D call. The CDR3 has 14 amino acids. V lost 9 bases and J 2 bases, leaving 16 bases between the germline ends. CDR1 is MNHEY and CDR2 is SVGAGI in the germline V gene. The CDR3 coding sequence is TGTGCCAGTAGAACAAGCCTAGCAAACACTGAAGCTTTCTTT. The encoded protein is CASRTSLANTEAFF.

This clone has only a few counts. The chain carries TRBV7-3 and TRBJ2-2; the D is unclear. CDR1 and CDR2 from the germline V gene are SGHTA and FQGTGA. V gave up 7 bases and J gave up 6 bases, with 6 bases separating them. The CDR3 length is 11 residues. CDR3 loop: CASTFSGELFF. DNA for the CDR3: TGTGCCAGCACCTTCTCCGGGGAGCTGTTTTTT.

In its sample, this clone was seen a few times. This sample also contains other DNA sequences that code for the same CDR3. This chain joins TRBV5-1 and TRBJ2-3, with 8 bases lining up with TRBD2. CDR1 is SGHRS, CDR2 YFSETQ, per germline. Unmatched junction bases numbered 3, after V lost 0 bases and J lost 0 bases. CDR3 length equals 16 residues. CDR3 in DNA: TGCGCCAGCAGCTTGGGCTCTAGCGGGAGCACAGATACGCAGTATTTT. It translates to CASSLGSSGSTDTQYF.

This clone was observed many times. One end of the junction fails to match germline, which may point to a read error. The V and J genes are TRBV7-7 and TRBJ2-1; D is uncertain. Per germline, CDR1 SSHAT and CDR2 FNYEAQ (reference sequence). The CDR3 is 14 amino acids. In DNA, the CDR3 is TGTGCTAGCAGCCGGACCTACTCGGTCAATGAGCAGTTCTTC. Translating it yields CASSRTYSVNEQFF.

The chain couples TRBV4-2 to TRBJ2-5, with 7 bases matching TRBD1. Per the germline V gene, CDR1 is LGHNA and CDR2 is YNFKEQ. With V trimmed by 2 bases and J by 2 bases, 5 bases remained unmatched. The CDR3 totals 15 residues. The CDR3 nucleotides read TGTGCCAGCAGCCAAACGAGGGACAGTCAAGAGACCCAGTACTTC. As protein: CASSQTRDSQETQYF.